This T cell receptor beta chain was obtained from a study of T cell responses to AZD1222 COVID-19 vaccine. As for the study in general: Pooled in the analysis were second doses at about 4 or about 12 weeks.

To note about this clone: The antigen is unknown.

Germline CDR1 and CDR2: SGHRS and YFSETQ. The CDR3 is 14 residues long. The V and J ends lost 4 bases and 1 base respectively, with 10 bases between them. Study-level findings and limits: Sampling that yielded the repertoires occurred only after the peak T cell response. The donors showed a predominance of white British ancestry and of females, with possible underestimation of clonal diversity. Baseline antibody screening turned up just a handful of seropositive AZD1222 recipients.

The method was immunoSEQ multiplex PCR; TCRdb's version includes in-frame clones alone and lacks a portion of them. The sample yields just over 60,000 clones, approximately 83% seen once. The rearrangement joins TRBV5-1 to TRBJ2-3; D may match TRBD1 or TRBD2 (6 bases each). The TCR originated in an adult in good health. The sequencing here drew on peripheral blood, taken on day 0 of AZD1222 vaccination. CDR3: CASSGGPGTDTQYF. CDR3 DNA: TGCGCCAGCAGCGGGGGGCCGGGCACAGATACGCAGTATTTT.